This T cell receptor beta chain was retrieved from a study of response to subunit inactivated influenza vaccine. General study points: Authors proposed each seasonal influenza vaccination draws in few new T cells.

CDR1 and CDR2 from the germline V gene are DFQATT and SNEGSKA (reference sequence). Trimming stripped 0 bases from V and 9 bases from J, with 21 bases between. The CDR3 is 16 residues long. This clonotype was found a few times. Its antigen is unknown. Each CDR3 protein is one row after TCRdb ran MiXCR on the RT-PCR reads. Altogether 500,000 to 600,000 distinct CDR3 sequences are present, about an eighth being singletons, with the ten largest covering around 13%. The TCR comes from a man aged 50-60 years who received an inactivated influenza vaccine. This rearrangement joins TRBV20-1 to TRBJ2-1; TRBD2 is a possible D gene (6 bases). The sequenced sample was PBMCs from blood, obtained roughly 48 days after vaccination. CDR3 protein: CSARDARETMATEQFF. DNA for the CDR3: TGCAGTGCTAGAGATGCCCGGGAGACCATGGCGACTGAGCAGTTCTTC.